The 27 T cell receptor beta chains in this list originate from one sample, sequenced in a study of T cells after yellow fever vaccination (dated by TCRdb to the late 2010s). The sample's treatment or condition label is to be understood as: live attenuated yellow fever vaccine strain. The library was generated by 5' RACE. The listed sequencing device is Illumina NovaSeq 6000. TCRdb trimmed the raw reads at Q25, called clones with MiXCR and kept productive beta chains. Each entry merges the rows of one CDR3 protein and shows their most common DNA and genes. This sample comprises approximately 250,000 distinct CDR3 sequences, over 4.5% of them detected only once. The ten largest clonotypes hold around 3.3% of the sample. The sequencing here drew on CD4+ T cells sorted from PBMCs, taken on the day of the yellow fever booster vaccination. These receptors were obtained from a man aged 18 to 35 who received the YFV17D yellow fever vaccine.

This clonotype appeared a few times. The genes are TRBV9 and TRBJ2-3, with 12 bases aligning to TRBD2. This CDR3 contains 16 residues. Germline trimming cut 4 bases from V and 4 bases from J; bases unmatched to any gene: 7. CDR1 and CDR2 from the germline V gene are SGDLS and YYNGEE. CDR3 residues: CASSPEPSGGADTQYF. CDR3 DNA sequence: TGTGCCAGCAGCCCAGAACCTAGCGGGGGGGCAGATACGCAGTATTTT.

This clonotype has a count of ten or more. The V and J genes are TRBV25-1 and TRBJ1-1; perhaps TRBD1 as D (5 bases). This CDR3 comprises 14 residues. The V gene's germline CDR1 is MGHDK and CDR2 SYGVNS. V lost 4 bases and J lost 0, with 9 bases in between. This CDR3 reads CASSAGLMNTEAFF. The CDR3 bases are TGTGCCAGCAGTGCGGGGCTTATGAACACTGAAGCTTTCTTT.

The chain recombines TRBV20-1 with TRBJ2-5, with D possibly called TRBD1 or TRBD2 (6 bases each). Germline loops: CDR1 DFQATT, CDR2 SNEGSKA (reference sequence). Trimming removed 6 bases at V and 5 bases at J, with 13 bases between. The CDR3 is made up of 12 amino acids. CDR3 protein: CSARRGRETQYF. CDR3 DNA: TGCAGTGCAAGGAGGGGGAGGGAGACCCAGTACTTC.

This clonotype was counted ten times or more. The chain joins TRBV7-9 to TRBJ2-1, with D possibly TRBD2 on 7 matching bases. Trimming cost V 10 bases and J 0 bases, with 16 bases left between them. The CDR3 sequence is 15 residues long. Per the germline V gene, CDR1 is SEHNR and CDR2 is FQNEAQ (reference sequence). The CDR3 loop reads CATRGGASSYNEQFF. Here the CDR3 DNA reads TGTGCCACCCGTGGGGGGGCGAGCTCCTACAATGAGCAGTTCTTC.

The table lists this clonotype with many counts. At one end, the junction sequence differs from germline, possibly due to a read error. The rearrangement links TRBV20-1 to TRBJ2-3; 9 bases match TRBD1. The CDR3 totals 12 residues. Germline V gives CDR1 DFQATT, CDR2 SNEGSKA (reference sequence). The CDR3, as DNA: TGCAGTCCGGGACAGGGTGCAGAAACGCAGTATTTT. It encodes CSPGQGAETQYF.

This clonotype has only a few counts. The rearrangement uses TRBV9 and TRBJ2-2; TRBD2 aligns across 14 bases. In germline, CDR1 is SGDLS, CDR2 YYNGEE. J gave up 2 bases and V 4 bases, and 7 bases lay outside the gene matches. The CDR3 is made up of 18 amino acids. The CDR3 region has the DNA TGTGCCAGCAGCCCGGGGACTAGCGGGGGAATTAACACCGGGGAGCTGTTTTTT. As protein: CASSPGTSGGINTGELFF.

The V call is TRBV3-1, the J call TRBJ1-3; unclear D gene. Per germline, CDR1 LGHDT and CDR2 YNNKEL (reference sequence). V was shortened by 1 base and J by 1 base, with 2 bases between the two germline ends. This CDR3 contains 13 residues. The CDR3 region is CASSQASGNTIYF. The CDR3 DNA sequence: TGTGCCAGCAGCCAAGCATCTGGAAACACCATATATTTT.

This chain connects TRBV3-1 to TRBJ2-3, with 7 bases matching TRBD2. The CDR3 is 14 residues long. The germline V gene has CDR1 LGHDT and CDR2 YNNKEL (reference sequence). The V gene end was trimmed by 4 bases and the J gene end by 3 bases; junction bases not matched to a gene: 4. In nucleotides, the CDR3 is TGTGCCAGCAGCCCACGGGGGGAGACAGATACGCAGTATTTT. Protein product: CASSPRGETDTQYF.

This chain links TRBV7-2 with TRBJ1-1, with D maybe TRBD1 (5 bases). The CDR3 loop spans 13 amino acids. Trimming removed 5 bases at V and 5 bases at J, with 12 bases between. Germline values: CDR1 SGHTA, CDR2 FQGNSA. CDR3 sequence: CASSLLRETEAFF. The CDR3 region has the DNA TGTGCCAGCAGCCTCCTCAGGGAGACTGAAGCTTTCTTT.

This clonotype appeared a few times. The chain has TRBV4-2 and TRBJ1-1; D remains unclear. The CDR3 is 14 amino acids. Germline values: CDR1 LGHNA, CDR2 YNFKEQ. The germline V and J ends were trimmed by 4 bases and 6 bases, with 15 bases remaining between them. CDR3 in amino acids: CASSPVGQAPEAFF. CDR3 nucleotide sequence: TGTGCCAGCAGCCCTGTGGGCCAGGCCCCTGAAGCTTTCTTT.

This clonotype occurred many times. V is TRBV12-3 or TRBV12-4 and J is TRBJ1-2, with 11 bases aligning to TRBD1. The CDR3 contains 14 residues. The V segment lost 6 bases and the J segment 4 bases; nucleotides outside the gene matches: 4. CDR3 amino acids: CASRWTGGSYGYTF. In nucleotides, the CDR3 is TGTGCCAGCAGGTGGACAGGGGGCTCCTATGGCTACACCTTC.

The table lists this clonotype with a few counts. This sequence joins TRBV6-6 and TRBJ1-2; no firm D call. With 6 bases removed from V and 8 bases from J, the gap between germline ends came to 10 bases. Germline values: CDR1 MNHNY, CDR2 SVGAGI (reference sequence). This CDR3 is built from 11 residues. CDR3: CASSPAWGYTF. CDR3 in DNA: TGTGCCAGCAGCCCAGCATGGGGCTACACCTTC.

The sample holds many counts of this clonotype. The chain has TRBV9 and TRBJ2-5; the D is unclear. V lost 2 bases and J 1 base, leaving 6 bases between the germline ends. CDR1 is SGDLS and CDR2 is YYNGEE in the germline V gene. This CDR3 has 13 residues. CDR3 nucleotide sequence: TGTGCCAGCAGCGTGAGGTTCCAAGAGACCCAGTACTTC. Its protein product is CASSVRFQETQYF.

This clonotype has a handful of counts. The chain couples TRBV2 to TRBJ2-1; D unclear. The CDR3 sequence is 11 residues long. Trimming stripped 1 base from V and 8 bases from J, with 3 bases between. Germline V lookup: CDR1 SNHLY, CDR2 FYNNEI. Written as DNA, the CDR3 is TGTGCCAGCAGTGAAGAGTATGAGCAGTTCTTC. It translates to CASSEEYEQFF.

The J gene is TRBJ1-6, the V gene TRBV23-1; D unclear. TRBV23-1 is given ORF status, its function remaining uncertain. CDR3 length: 10 residues. Between the trimmed V and J ends, which lost 8 bases and 11 bases, there was a span of 7 bases. The CDR3 protein is CASHLTPLHF. The DNA of the CDR3 is TGCGCCAGCCATCTGACACCCCTCCACTTT.

This clonotype was counted ten times or more. The chain employs TRBV7-9 and TRBJ2-7; perhaps D is TRBD1 or TRBD2 (6 bases each). This CDR3 has 17 residues. CDR1 is SEHNR and CDR2 is FQNEAQ in the germline V gene (reference sequence). The germline V and J ends were trimmed by 1 base and 2 bases, with 18 bases remaining between them. CDR3 coding DNA: TGTGCCAGCAGCTTAGGAGGAGGGACACCAAGGGCCTACGAGCAGTACTTC. Translation gives CASSLGGGTPRAYEQYF.

Written as DNA, the CDR3 is TGTGCCAGCAGCCCTACCACATATAGCAATCAGCCCCAGCATTTT. It encodes CASSPTTYSNQPQHF. The rearrangement uses TRBV27 and TRBJ1-5; D ambiguous. The germline gives CDR1 MNHEY, CDR2 SMNVEV (reference sequence). Trimming removed 6 bases from V and 0 bases from J, with 12 bases in between. The CDR3 sequence is 15 residues long.

The chain joins TRBV6-4 to TRBJ2-4; 10 bases match TRBD1. The CDR3 is made up of 13 amino acids. Trimming at V came to 3 bases and at J to 9 bases, leaving 2 bases not matched to a gene. The germline gives CDR1 MRHNA, CDR2 SNTAGT. The CDR3 loop reads CASSETGGGIQYF. CDR3 sequence (DNA): TGTGCCAGCAGTGAGACAGGGGGCGGCATTCAGTACTTC.

This clonotype was detected many times. The V gene is TRBV4-2, the J gene TRBJ1-2; D is possibly TRBD1 (5 bases). V was clipped by 2 bases and J by 6 bases, with 22 bases between them. The CDR3 length is 17 residues. In germline, CDR1 is LGHNA, CDR2 YNFKEQ. The CDR3 nucleotides are TGTGCCAGCAGCCAATTAACCCGGACACCATTATCGGATGGCTACACCTTC. It is translated as CASSQLTRTPLSDGYTF.

This clonotype came up a few times. The rearrangement uses TRBV7-2 and TRBJ1-1, with 8 positions matching TRBD1. Looked up from germline, CDR1 is SGHTA and CDR2 is FQGNSA. V was pared by 2 bases and J by 6 bases, with 8 bases of the junction left unmatched. The CDR3 loop spans 15 amino acids. The CDR3 reads CASSLQGAKGAEAFF. Written as DNA, the CDR3 is TGTGCCAGCAGCTTACAGGGGGCGAAGGGTGCTGAAGCTTTCTTT.

The V and J genes are TRBV7-3 and TRBJ1-5, with D unclear. This CDR3 comprises 15 residues. Germline values: CDR1 SGHTA, CDR2 FQGTGA. V dropped 3 bases and J dropped 5 bases, with 14 bases sitting between them. In DNA, the CDR3 is TGTGCCAGCAGCTTCCGCCGGGCCCGTGATCAGCCCCAGCATTTT. Protein sequence: CASSFRRARDQPQHF.

The chain carries TRBV10-3 and TRBJ1-6, with 10 bases aligning to TRBD1. The CDR3 length is 14 residues. CDR1 is ENHRY, CDR2 SYGVKD, per germline. Losses at the gene ends were 6 bases for V and 10 bases for J; bases not matched to a gene: 6. The CDR3 reads CAISPGQGKSPLHF. For the CDR3, the DNA is TGTGCCATCAGCCCGGGACAGGGGAAATCACCCCTCCACTTT.

There are a few counts of this clonotype. V usage is TRBV11-2 and J usage is TRBJ1-2, with D uncertain. From germline, CDR1 is SGHAT and CDR2 FQNNGV. The CDR3 has 12 residues. Trimming pared 5 bases from V and 5 bases from J, leaving 9 bases between. This chain's CDR3 is CASSADAYGYTF. The CDR3 region has the DNA TGTGCCAGCAGCGCCGATGCTTATGGCTACACCTTC.

This clonotype was seen many times. The chain links TRBV3-1 to TRBJ2-5, with D hard to call. Germline CDR1 reads LGHDT; CDR2 reads YNNKEL (reference sequence). V lost 4 bases and J lost 3, with 6 bases in between. The CDR3 consists of 12 residues. The CDR3 DNA reads TGTGCCAGCAGCCGTCTGGAAGAGACCCAGTACTTC. Amino acids: CASSRLEETQYF.

This clonotype was counted many times. CDR3 residues: CSVPPLSYNEQFF. The CDR3 coding sequence is TGCAGTGTACCACCTCTCTCCTACAATGAGCAGTTCTTC. The rearrangement joins TRBV20-1 to TRBJ2-1; the D is unclear. The CDR3 is 13 residues long. The ends were cut back, 7 bases at V and 0 bases at J, with 10 bases in the middle. Germline V gene lookup returns CDR1 DFQATT and CDR2 SNEGSKA (reference sequence).

The sample holds a few counts of this clonotype. V and J are TRBV7-2 and TRBJ2-3, with 12 bases lining up with TRBD2. The CDR3 covers 16 residues. V gave up 4 bases and J gave up 6 bases; unmatched junction bases: 8. The V gene's germline CDR1 is SGHTA and CDR2 FQGNSA. The DNA for the CDR3 is TGTGCCAGCAGCTCTAGGGCTAGCGGGGGGGTTGATACGCAGTATTTT. Translating gives CASSSRASGGVDTQYF.

This clonotype has a count of ten or more. The rearrangement links TRBV12-3 or TRBV12-4 to TRBJ2-5, with 7 nucleotides matching TRBD2. The V gene end was trimmed by 6 bases and the J gene end by 3 bases; junction bases not matched to a gene: 7. The CDR3 sequence is 14 residues long. CDR3 protein: CASSTLAREETQYF. DNA for the CDR3: TGTGCCAGCAGCACACTAGCGCGTGAAGAGACCCAGTACTTC.